These T cell receptor beta chains were read from a single sample in a study of cytomegalovirus exposure and HLA in healthy donors. Repertoires were generated with immunoSEQ multiplex PCR, while TCRdb's copy carries only in-frame clones and drops some. The sample gives 250,000 to 400,000 clones, roughly 87% of which show up once; roughly 0.96% is in the top ten. Sequencing input: PBMCs. These TCRs come from a man aged 25 to 40 in good health and CMV-seronegative. Both conserved end residues are part of each CDR3. Fields, in order: J gene, clone size, D gene, V gene, CDR3 protein, CDR3 DNA. The D gene is left open where the match is weak. The listing skips clone size in some rows; elsewhere it reads once, few, many or a size class.

j_call: TRBJ1-4
clone_size: -
d_call: TRBD1
v_call: TRBV7-9
cdr3_aa: CASSATGTGFEKLFF
cdr3_nt: TGTGCCAGCAGCGCAACCGGGACAGGTTTTGAAAAACTGTTTTTT

j_call: TRBJ2-1
clone_size: -
d_call: -
v_call: TRBV13
cdr3_aa: CASSPTSGGYNEQFF
cdr3_nt: TGTGCCAGCAGCCCGACTTCGGGTGGTTACAATGAGCAGTTCTTC

j_call: TRBJ1-1
clone_size: -
d_call: TRBD1
v_call: TRBV7-7
cdr3_aa: CASSRKDRGRETEAFF
cdr3_nt: TGTGCCAGCAGCCGTAAAGACAGGGGAAGGGAGACTGAAGCTTTCTTT

j_call: TRBJ1-2
clone_size: -
d_call: -
v_call: TRBV2
cdr3_aa: CASSVWQSNYGYTF
cdr3_nt: TGTGCCAGCAGTGTGTGGCAGTCAAACTATGGCTACACCTTC

j_call: TRBJ2-2
clone_size: -
d_call: -
v_call: TRBV27
cdr3_aa: CASSQDILNTGELFF
cdr3_nt: TGTGCCAGCAGTCAGGACATATTGAACACCGGGGAGCTGTTTTTT

j_call: TRBJ2-1
clone_size: -
d_call: TRBD2
v_call: TRBV5-1
cdr3_aa: CASSPSTSGGVGAEQFF
cdr3_nt: TGCGCCAGCAGCCCCTCGACTAGCGGGGGGGTGGGGGCTGAGCAGTTCTTC

j_call: TRBJ2-2
clone_size: -
d_call: TRBD2
v_call: TRBV9
cdr3_aa: CASSVRLSGGLNTGELFF
cdr3_nt: TGTGCCAGCAGCGTCAGACTAAGCGGGGGCCTGAACACCGGGGAGCTGTTTTTT

j_call: TRBJ2-7
clone_size: -
d_call: -
v_call: TRBV5-4
cdr3_aa: CASSFGAYEQYF
cdr3_nt: TGTGCCAGCAGCTTCGGGGCCTACGAGCAGTACTTC

j_call: TRBJ1-1
clone_size: -
d_call: -
v_call: TRBV11-3
cdr3_aa: CASSLDGREGTEAFF
cdr3_nt: TGTGCCAGCAGCTTAGATGGCAGAGAGGGAACTGAAGCTTTCTTT

j_call: TRBJ1-1
clone_size: -
d_call: -
v_call: TRBV30
cdr3_aa: CAWGNSLMNTEAFF
cdr3_nt: TGTGCCTGGGGTAACAGCCTTATGAACACTGAAGCTTTCTTT

j_call: TRBJ1-5
clone_size: -
d_call: -
v_call: TRBV7-9
cdr3_aa: CASSLSYSNQPQHF
cdr3_nt: TGTGCCAGCAGCCTCTCCTATAGCAATCAGCCCCAGCATTTT

j_call: TRBJ2-1
clone_size: once
d_call: -
v_call: TRBV9
cdr3_aa: CASSVGGKQFF
cdr3_nt: TGTGCCAGCAGCGTAGGGGGCAAGCAGTTCTTC

j_call: TRBJ1-1
clone_size: once
d_call: -
v_call: TRBV7-9
cdr3_aa: CASSFISDSGDEAFF
cdr3_nt: TGTGCCAGCAGCTTCATATCAGATTCAGGGGATGAAGCTTTCTTT

j_call: TRBJ1-1
clone_size: few
d_call: -
v_call: TRBV6-5
cdr3_aa: CASSPDTLDTEAFF
cdr3_nt: TGTGCCAGCAGTCCCGACACCCTGGACACTGAAGCTTTCTTT

j_call: TRBJ1-1
clone_size: -
d_call: TRBD1
v_call: TRBV9
cdr3_aa: CASSVPPGGHSEAFF
cdr3_nt: TGTGCCAGCAGCGTACCGCCAGGGGGACATTCGGAAGCTTTCTTT

j_call: TRBJ2-1
clone_size: -
d_call: TRBD1
v_call: TRBV9
cdr3_aa: CASSLGTASYNEQFF
cdr3_nt: TGTGCCAGCAGCCTTGGGACAGCTTCCTACAATGAGCAGTTCTTC

j_call: TRBJ1-6
clone_size: -
d_call: -
v_call: TRBV5-6
cdr3_aa: CASSLGQAPSPLHF
cdr3_nt: TGTGCCAGCAGCTTGGGACAGGCGCCTTCACCCCTCCACTTT

j_call: TRBJ1-1
clone_size: -
d_call: TRBD1
v_call: TRBV7-2
cdr3_aa: CASSLVGTGTNTEAFF
cdr3_nt: TGTGCCAGCAGCTTAGTAGGGACAGGTACGAACACTGAAGCTTTCTTT

j_call: TRBJ1-6
clone_size: -
d_call: -
v_call: TRBV4-1
cdr3_aa: CASSQDSRYGGWNSPLHF
cdr3_nt: TGCGCCAGCAGCCAAGATTCTAGGTACGGGGGTTGGAATTCACCCCTCCACTTT

j_call: TRBJ1-2
clone_size: -
d_call: TRBD1
v_call: TRBV9
cdr3_aa: CASGGTGSGYTF
cdr3_nt: TGTGCCAGCGGAGGGACAGGGTCTGGCTACACCTTC

j_call: TRBJ2-2
clone_size: -
d_call: TRBD2
v_call: TRBV4-1
cdr3_aa: CASSLSGSGGSYTGELFF
cdr3_nt: TGCGCCAGCAGCTTAAGTGGTAGCGGGGGGTCATACACCGGGGAGCTGTTTTTT

j_call: TRBJ2-2
clone_size: -
d_call: -
v_call: TRBV19
cdr3_aa: CASRRGRANTGELFF
cdr3_nt: TGTGCCAGTAGAAGGGGCAGGGCGAACACCGGGGAGCTGTTTTTT

j_call: TRBJ1-1
clone_size: few
d_call: -
v_call: TRBV5-1
cdr3_aa: CASSLVPEGAEAFF
cdr3_nt: TGCGCCAGCAGCTTGGTGCCAGAGGGGGCTGAAGCTTTCTTT

j_call: TRBJ1-6
clone_size: -
d_call: -
v_call: TRBV2
cdr3_aa: CASRAGSSYNSPLHF
cdr3_nt: TGTGCCAGCAGAGCCGGGAGCTCCTATAATTCACCCCTCCACTTT

j_call: TRBJ2-1
clone_size: -
d_call: -
v_call: TRBV9
cdr3_aa: CASSVNGNEQFF
cdr3_nt: TGTGCCAGCAGCGTAAACGGGAATGAGCAGTTCTTC

j_call: TRBJ2-7
clone_size: -
d_call: TRBD1
v_call: TRBV7-2
cdr3_aa: CASSLDRFYEQYF
cdr3_nt: TGTGCCAGCAGCTTGGACAGGTTCTACGAGCAGTACTTC

j_call: TRBJ1-5
clone_size: -
d_call: TRBD1
v_call: TRBV27
cdr3_aa: CASSLQGADQPQHF
cdr3_nt: TGTGCCAGCAGTTTGCAGGGGGCAGATCAGCCCCAGCATTTT

j_call: TRBJ1-2
clone_size: -
d_call: -
v_call: TRBV19
cdr3_aa: CASSIQGNYGYTF
cdr3_nt: TGTGCCAGTAGTATACAGGGGAACTATGGCTACACCTTC

j_call: TRBJ2-1
clone_size: -
d_call: TRBD1
v_call: TRBV6-1
cdr3_aa: CASSGRTGHEQFF
cdr3_nt: TGTGCCAGCAGTGGCAGGACAGGGCATGAGCAGTTCTTC

j_call: TRBJ2-7
clone_size: -
d_call: TRBD1
v_call: TRBV5-1
cdr3_aa: CASSQGALFAYEQYF
cdr3_nt: TGCGCCAGCTCCCAGGGGGCGCTTTTTGCCTACGAGCAGTACTTC

j_call: TRBJ2-7
clone_size: -
d_call: -
v_call: TRBV7-2
cdr3_aa: CASSFRGSNSYEQYF
cdr3_nt: TGTGCCAGCAGCTTTAGGGGAAGCAACTCCTACGAGCAGTACTTC

j_call: TRBJ2-3
clone_size: -
d_call: TRBD2
v_call: TRBV7-9
cdr3_aa: CASSPRASGGPDTQYF
cdr3_nt: TGTGCCAGCAGCCCTCGGGCTAGCGGGGGCCCAGATACGCAGTATTTT

j_call: TRBJ1-5
clone_size: -
d_call: -
v_call: TRBV11-2
cdr3_aa: CASSLLQGPQHF
cdr3_nt: TGTGCCAGCAGCCTCCTCCAGGGGCCCCAGCATTTT

j_call: TRBJ2-1
clone_size: -
d_call: TRBD2
v_call: TRBV9
cdr3_aa: CASSASWGLADNEQFF
cdr3_nt: TGTGCCAGCAGCGCGAGCTGGGGACTAGCAGACAATGAGCAGTTCTTC

j_call: TRBJ2-1
clone_size: -
d_call: -
v_call: TRBV5-1
cdr3_aa: CASSLVLNEQFF
cdr3_nt: TGCGCCAGCAGCTTGGTACTAAATGAGCAGTTCTTC

j_call: TRBJ2-5
clone_size: -
d_call: -
v_call: TRBV9
cdr3_aa: CASSVAGAQETQYF
cdr3_nt: TGTGCCAGCAGCGTGGCAGGGGCTCAAGAGACCCAGTACTTC

j_call: TRBJ2-7
clone_size: -
d_call: -
v_call: TRBV7-9
cdr3_aa: CASSSTTGREYEQYF
cdr3_nt: TGTGCCAGCAGCTCAACCACCGGACGGGAATACGAGCAGTACTTC

j_call: TRBJ1-1
clone_size: -
d_call: TRBD1
v_call: TRBV6-5
cdr3_aa: CASSYNAGQTGAFF
cdr3_nt: TGTGCCAGCAGTTACAATGCGGGACAGACGGGGGCTTTCTTT

j_call: TRBJ1-2
clone_size: -
d_call: -
v_call: TRBV19
cdr3_aa: CASNQGLRANYGYTF
cdr3_nt: TGTGCCAGTAACCAGGGACTGCGAGCTAACTATGGCTACACCTTC

j_call: TRBJ1-2
clone_size: -
d_call: TRBD1
v_call: TRBV9
cdr3_aa: CASSPRGTDSNYGYTF
cdr3_nt: TGTGCCAGCAGCCCGAGAGGGACAGATTCTAACTATGGCTACACCTTC

j_call: TRBJ1-2
clone_size: -
d_call: TRBD1
v_call: TRBV7-9
cdr3_aa: CASSTGTGGTGGYTF
cdr3_nt: TGTGCCAGCAGCACCGGGACAGGGGGCACGGGGGGCTACACCTTC

j_call: TRBJ2-7
clone_size: -
d_call: -
v_call: TRBV5-6
cdr3_aa: CASSFPGSYEQYF
cdr3_nt: TGTGCCAGCAGCTTCCCCGGGAGCTACGAGCAGTACTTC